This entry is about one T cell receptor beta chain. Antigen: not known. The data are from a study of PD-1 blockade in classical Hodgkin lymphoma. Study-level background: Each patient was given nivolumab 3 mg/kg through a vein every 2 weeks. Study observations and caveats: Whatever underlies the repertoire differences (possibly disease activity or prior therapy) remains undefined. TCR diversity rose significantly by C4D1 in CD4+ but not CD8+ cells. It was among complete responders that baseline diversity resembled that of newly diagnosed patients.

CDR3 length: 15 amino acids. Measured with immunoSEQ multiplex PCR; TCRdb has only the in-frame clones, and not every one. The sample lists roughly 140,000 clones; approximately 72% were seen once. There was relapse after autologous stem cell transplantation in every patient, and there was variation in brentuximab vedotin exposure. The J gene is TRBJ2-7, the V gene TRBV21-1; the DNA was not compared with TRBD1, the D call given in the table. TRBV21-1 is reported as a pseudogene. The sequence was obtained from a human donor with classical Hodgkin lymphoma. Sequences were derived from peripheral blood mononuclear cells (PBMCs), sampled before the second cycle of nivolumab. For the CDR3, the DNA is TGTGCCAGCAGCAAAGGGGCACCCAGGGGGTACGAGCAGTACTTC. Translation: CASSKGAPRGYEQYF.